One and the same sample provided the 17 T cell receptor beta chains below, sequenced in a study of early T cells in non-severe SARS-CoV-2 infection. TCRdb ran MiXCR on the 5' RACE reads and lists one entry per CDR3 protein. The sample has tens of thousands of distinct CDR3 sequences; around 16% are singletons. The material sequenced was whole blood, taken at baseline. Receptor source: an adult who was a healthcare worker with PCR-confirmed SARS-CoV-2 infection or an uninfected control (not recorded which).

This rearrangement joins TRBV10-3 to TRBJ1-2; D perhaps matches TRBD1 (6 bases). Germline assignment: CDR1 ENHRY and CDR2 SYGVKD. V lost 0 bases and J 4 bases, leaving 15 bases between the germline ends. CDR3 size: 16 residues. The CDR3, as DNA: TGTGCCATCAGTGAGTCGATTGGGGGCCTTGGCTATGGCTACACCTTC. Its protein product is CAISESIGGLGYGYTF.

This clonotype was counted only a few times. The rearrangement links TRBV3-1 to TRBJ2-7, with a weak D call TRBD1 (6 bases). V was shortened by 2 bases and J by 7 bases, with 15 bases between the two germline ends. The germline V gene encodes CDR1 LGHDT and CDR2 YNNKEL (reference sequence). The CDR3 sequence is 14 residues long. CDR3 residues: CASSQMDTGSEQYF. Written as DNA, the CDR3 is TGTGCCAGCAGCCAAATGGATACAGGGAGTGAGCAGTACTTC.

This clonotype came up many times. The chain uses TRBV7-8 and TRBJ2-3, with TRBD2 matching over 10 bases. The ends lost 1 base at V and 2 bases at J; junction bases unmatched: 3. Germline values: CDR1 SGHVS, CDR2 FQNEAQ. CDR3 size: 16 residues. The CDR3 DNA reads TGTGCCAGCAGCTTAGGAAGCGGGAGGGACACAGATACGCAGTATTTT. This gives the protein CASSLGSGRDTDTQYF.

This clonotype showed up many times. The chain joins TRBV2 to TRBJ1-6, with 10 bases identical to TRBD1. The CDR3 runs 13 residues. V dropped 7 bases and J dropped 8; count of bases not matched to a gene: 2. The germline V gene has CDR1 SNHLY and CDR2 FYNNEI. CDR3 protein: CASKGTGDSPLHF. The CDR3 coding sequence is TGTGCCAGCAAAGGGACAGGGGATTCACCCCTCCACTTT.

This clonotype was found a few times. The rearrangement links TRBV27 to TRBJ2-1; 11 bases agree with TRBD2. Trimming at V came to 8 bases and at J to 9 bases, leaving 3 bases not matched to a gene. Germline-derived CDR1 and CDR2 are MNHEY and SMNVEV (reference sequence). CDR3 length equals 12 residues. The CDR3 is CASRSGGGEQFF. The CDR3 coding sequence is TGTGCCAGCCGTAGCGGGGGGGGTGAGCAGTTCTTC.

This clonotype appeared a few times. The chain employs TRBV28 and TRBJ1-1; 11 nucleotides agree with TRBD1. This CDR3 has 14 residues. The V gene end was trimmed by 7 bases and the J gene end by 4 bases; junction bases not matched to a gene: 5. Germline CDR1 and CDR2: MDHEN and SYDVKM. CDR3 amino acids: CASTRTGGVTEAFF. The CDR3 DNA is TGTGCCAGCACCCGGACAGGGGGCGTCACTGAAGCTTTCTTT.

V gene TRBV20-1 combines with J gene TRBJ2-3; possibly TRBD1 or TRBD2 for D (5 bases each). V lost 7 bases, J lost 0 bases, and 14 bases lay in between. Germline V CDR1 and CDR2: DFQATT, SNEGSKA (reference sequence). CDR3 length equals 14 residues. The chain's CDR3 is CSGTGASSTDTQYF. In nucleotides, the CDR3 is TGCAGTGGAACCGGGGCGTCTAGCACAGATACGCAGTATTTT.

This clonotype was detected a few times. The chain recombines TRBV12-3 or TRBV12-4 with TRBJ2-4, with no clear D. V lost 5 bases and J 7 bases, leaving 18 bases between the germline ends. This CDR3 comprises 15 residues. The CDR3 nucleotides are TGTGCCAGCAGTGATACCGCCGGAGTGGTGAACATTCAGTACTTC. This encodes CASSDTAGVVNIQYF.

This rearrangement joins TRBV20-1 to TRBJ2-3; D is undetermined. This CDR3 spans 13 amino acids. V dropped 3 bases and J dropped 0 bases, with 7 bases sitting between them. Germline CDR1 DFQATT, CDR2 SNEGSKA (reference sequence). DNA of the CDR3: TGCAGTGCTAGCTGGGAAAGCACAGATACGCAGTATTTT. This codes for CSASWESTDTQYF.

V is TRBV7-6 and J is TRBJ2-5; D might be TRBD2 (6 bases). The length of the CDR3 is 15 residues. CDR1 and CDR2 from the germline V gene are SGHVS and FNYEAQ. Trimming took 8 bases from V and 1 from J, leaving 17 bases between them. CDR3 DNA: TGTGCCAGCCGTCGGGCGGGGACCCTCCAAGAGACCCAGTACTTC. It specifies CASRRAGTLQETQYF. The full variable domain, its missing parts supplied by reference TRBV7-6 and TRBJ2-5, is GAGVSQSPRYKVTKRGQDVALRCDPISGHVSLYWYRQALGQGPEFLTYFNYEAQQDKSGLPNDRFSAERPEGSISTLTIQRTEQRDSAMYRCASRRAGTLQETQYFGPGTRLLVL.

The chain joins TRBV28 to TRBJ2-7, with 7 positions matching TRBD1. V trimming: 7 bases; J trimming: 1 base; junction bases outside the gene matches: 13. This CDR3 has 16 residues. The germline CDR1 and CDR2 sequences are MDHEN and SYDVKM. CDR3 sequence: CASTSPGQSRSYEQYF. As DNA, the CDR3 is TGTGCCAGCACCTCCCCGGGACAGTCCCGGTCCTACGAGCAGTACTTC.

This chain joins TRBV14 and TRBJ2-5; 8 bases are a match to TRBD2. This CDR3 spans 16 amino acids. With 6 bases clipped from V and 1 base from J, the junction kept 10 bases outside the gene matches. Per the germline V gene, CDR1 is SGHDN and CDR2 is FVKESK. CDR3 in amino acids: CASRLSGRGGQETQYF. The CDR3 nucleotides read TGTGCCAGCAGACTAAGCGGGAGAGGCGGCCAAGAGACCCAGTACTTC.

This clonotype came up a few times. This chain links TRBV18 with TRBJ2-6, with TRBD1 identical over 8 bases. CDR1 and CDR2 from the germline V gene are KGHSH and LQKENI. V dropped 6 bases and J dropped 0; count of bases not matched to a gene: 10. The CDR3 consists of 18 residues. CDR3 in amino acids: CASSLNRGKSSGANVLTF. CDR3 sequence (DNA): TGTGCCAGCTCGCTTAACAGGGGGAAGAGCTCTGGGGCCAACGTCCTGACTTTC. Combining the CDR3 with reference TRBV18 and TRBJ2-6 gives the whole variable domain NAGVMQNPRHLVRRRGQEARLRCSPMKGHSHVYWYRQLPEEGLKFMVYLQKENIIDESGMPKERFSAEFPKEGPSILRIQQVVRGDSAAYFCASSLNRGKSSGANVLTFGAGSRLTVL.

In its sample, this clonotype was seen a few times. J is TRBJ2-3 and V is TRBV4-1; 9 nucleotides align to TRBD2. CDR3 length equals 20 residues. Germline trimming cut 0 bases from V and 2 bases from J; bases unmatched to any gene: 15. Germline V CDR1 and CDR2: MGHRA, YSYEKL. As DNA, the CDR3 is TGCGCCAGCAGCCAAGATCCCTTCTCGACTAGCGGTCCGTCCACAGATACGCAGTATTTT. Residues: CASSQDPFSTSGPSTDTQYF.

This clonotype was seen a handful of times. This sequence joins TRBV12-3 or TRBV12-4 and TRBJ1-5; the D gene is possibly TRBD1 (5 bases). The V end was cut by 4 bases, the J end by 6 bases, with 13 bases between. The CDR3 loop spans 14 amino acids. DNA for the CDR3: TGTGCCAGCAGTTCAACCAACGGGGGTCAGCCCCAGCATTTT. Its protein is CASSSTNGGQPQHF.

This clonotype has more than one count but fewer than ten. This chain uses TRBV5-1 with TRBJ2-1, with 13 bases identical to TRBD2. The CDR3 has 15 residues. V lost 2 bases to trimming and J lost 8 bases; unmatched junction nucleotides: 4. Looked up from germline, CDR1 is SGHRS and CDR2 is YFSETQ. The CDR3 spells CASSLLAGGPDEQFF. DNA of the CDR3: TGCGCCAGCAGCTTACTAGCGGGAGGGCCCGATGAGCAGTTCTTC.

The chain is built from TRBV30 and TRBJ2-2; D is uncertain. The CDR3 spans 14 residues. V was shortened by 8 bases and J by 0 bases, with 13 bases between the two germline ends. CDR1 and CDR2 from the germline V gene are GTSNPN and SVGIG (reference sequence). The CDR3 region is CAAVWSANTGELFF. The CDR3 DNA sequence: TGTGCCGCCGTCTGGTCAGCGAACACCGGGGAGCTGTTTTTT. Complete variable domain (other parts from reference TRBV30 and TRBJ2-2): SQTIHQWPATLVQPVGSPLSLECTVEGTSNPNLYWYRQAAGRGLQLLFYSVGIGQISSEVPQNLSASRPQDRQFILSSKKLLLSDSGFYLCAAVWSANTGELFFGEGSRLTVL.